This T cell receptor beta chain was sequenced during a study of OX40 agonist ivuxolimab in advanced cancers. Study context: Those enrolled were approximately 87% male, with a mean age of roughly 62 years and ages from about 20 to 90. Study observations and caveats: Average numbers of expanded clones were greater in CD8+ T cells than in CD4+. Antigen specificity was not determined for the expanded peripheral T cells. Clonal expansion was among the lowest in partial responders at 0.1-3.0 mg/kg, especially CD8+.

Sequencing used immunoSEQ multiplex PCR; TCRdb keeps in-frame clones, though not all of them. The table includes 40,000 to 45,000 clones, approximately 80% detected once. Note on this clone: The antigen is unknown.

This receptor was obtained from an adult with an advanced solid tumor such as melanoma, head and neck, liver or kidney cancer. The material was CD4+ or CD8+ T cells sorted from blood, obtained in a trial of the OX40 agonist ivuxolimab.

CDR3 amino acids: CASSLGQGRRETQYF. Here the CDR3 DNA reads TGCGCCAGCAGCTTGGGACAGGGAAGAAGAGAGACCCAGTACTTC. The chain joins TRBV5-1 to TRBJ2-5; 7 bases map to TRBD1. The CDR3 is 15 residues long. CDR1 is SGHRS and CDR2 is YFSETQ in the germline V gene. V was pared by 0 bases and J by 4 bases, with 6 bases of the junction left unmatched.